This TCR beta chain originates from a study of cytomegalovirus exposure and HLA in healthy donors. General study findings and limits: Researchers reported in a later analysis that a missense DCLRE1C variant was tied to TCR beta V- and J-gene trimming. It was likely that a cluster of highly shared sequence variants was a sequencing artifact.

PCR was performed using 60 Vbeta and 13 Jbeta primers. Data came from immunoSEQ multiplex PCR; TCRdb stores just in-frame clones and leaves some out. Of roughly 68,000 clones in the sample, around 79% were seen once. This CDR3 is built from 14 residues. Per germline, CDR1 MDHEN and CDR2 SYDVKM. The V end was cut by 5 bases, the J end by 11 bases, with 21 bases between. Concerning this clone: What it binds is not known.

V usage is TRBV28 and J usage is TRBJ1-1; a possible D gene is TRBD1 (6 bases). The sample taken for sequencing was PBMCs. The clonotype originates from a young woman in good health and CMV-seropositive. The CDR3 DNA follows: TGTGCCAGCAGTAGACTGGCCGGTACAGGGTGGGCTTTCTTT. This codes for CASSRLAGTGWAFF.